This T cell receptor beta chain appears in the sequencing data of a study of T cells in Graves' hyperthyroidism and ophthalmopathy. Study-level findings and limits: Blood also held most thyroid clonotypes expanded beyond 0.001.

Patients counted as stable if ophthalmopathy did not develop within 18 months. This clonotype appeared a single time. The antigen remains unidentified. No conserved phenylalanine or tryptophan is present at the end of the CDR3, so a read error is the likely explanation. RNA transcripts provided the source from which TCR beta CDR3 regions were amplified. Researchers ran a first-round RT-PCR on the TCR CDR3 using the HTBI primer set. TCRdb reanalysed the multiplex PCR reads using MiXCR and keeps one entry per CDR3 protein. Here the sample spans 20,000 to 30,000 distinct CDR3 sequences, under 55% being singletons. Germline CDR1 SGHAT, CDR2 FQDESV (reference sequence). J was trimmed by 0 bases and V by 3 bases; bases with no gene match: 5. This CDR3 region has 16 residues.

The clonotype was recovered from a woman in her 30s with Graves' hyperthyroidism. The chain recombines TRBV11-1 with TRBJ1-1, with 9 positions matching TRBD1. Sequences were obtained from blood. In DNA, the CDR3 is TGTGCCAGCAGCTTGGGACAGGGCACTCTGAACACTGAAGCTTTCTCT. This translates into CASSLGQGTLNTEAFS.